The 14 T cell receptor beta chains below come from one sample, sequenced in a study of cytomegalovirus exposure and HLA in healthy donors. Primers for the PCR totalled 60 Vbeta and 13 Jbeta. Clones were read by immunoSEQ multiplex PCR, and TCRdb kept only the in-frame ones, dropping some. The table shows about 180,000 clones, with more than 65% occurring only once. Sequencing input: PBMCs. The receptors come from a girl aged 2 to 9 in good health and CMV-seropositive.

This sequence joins TRBV2 and TRBJ2-3; TRBD1 might be the D (5 bases). The ends were cut back, 6 bases at V and 2 bases at J, with 15 bases in the middle. The CDR3 spans 15 residues. Germline CDR1 is SNHLY and CDR2 is FYNNEI. CDR3 residues: CASRETVISTDTQYF. The CDR3 region has the DNA TGTGCCAGCAGGGAGACAGTGATTTCCACAGATACGCAGTATTTT.

V and J are TRBV4-1 and TRBJ2-7, with a tentative D call TRBD1 (5 bases). Trimming shortened V by 3 bases and J by 2 bases, and 17 bases separated the two germline ends. The CDR3 sequence is 16 residues long. CDR1 is MGHRA, CDR2 YSYEKL, per germline. Here the CDR3 DNA reads TGCGCCAGCAGCCAGTTCGACAGTGAGATCGCCTACGAGCAGTACTTC. Amino acids: CASSQFDSEIAYEQYF.

The J gene is TRBJ1-4, the V gene TRBV5-1, with a tentative D call TRBD1 (6 bases). Germline V gene sequence: CDR1 SGHRS, CDR2 YFSETQ. The CDR3 spans 15 residues. Trimming pared 0 bases from V and 3 bases from J, leaving 9 bases between. This chain's CDR3 is CASSLAGVPNEKLFF. In DNA, the CDR3 is TGCGCCAGCAGCTTGGCAGGGGTCCCTAATGAAAAACTGTTTTTT.

The genes are TRBV28 and TRBJ2-3; possibly TRBD1 for D (5 bases). CDR1 is MDHEN and CDR2 is SYDVKM in the germline V gene. Trimming left V 5 bases short and J 0 bases short, with 6 bases between. The CDR3 covers 13 residues. The DNA for the CDR3 is TGTGCCAGCAGTGGACACAGCACAGATACGCAGTATTTT. Its protein product is CASSGHSTDTQYF.

This chain uses TRBV10-3 with TRBJ1-2, with 7 bases that match TRBD1. The junction had 7 bases not matched to a gene; V was cut back by 4 bases and J by 8 bases. Germline V lookup: CDR1 ENHRY, CDR2 SYGVKD. The CDR3 contains 13 residues. The CDR3 region is CAISATDREGYTF. The CDR3 DNA is TGTGCCATCAGTGCGACCGACAGGGAGGGCTACACCTTC.

The J gene is TRBJ2-1, the V gene TRBV5-4; the match to TRBD1 covers 12 bases. The V segment lost 1 base and the J segment 8 bases; nucleotides outside the gene matches: 13. This CDR3 region has 18 residues. In germline, CDR1 is SGHNT, CDR2 YYREEE (reference sequence). The CDR3 nucleotides read TGTGCCAGCAGCTTGCAGTGGATCGGGACAGGGGGCACGGATGAGCAGTTCTTC. This encodes CASSLQWIGTGGTDEQFF.

This clone was found a few times. The chain carries TRBV13 and TRBJ1-5, with TRBD1 matching over 9 bases. Germline V gives CDR1 PRHDT, CDR2 FYEKMQ (reference sequence). The CDR3 runs 16 residues. Trimming removed 5 bases from V and 3 bases from J; junction bases left unmatched: 8. The CDR3 DNA sequence: TGTGCCAGCAGCACCCGGACAGGGGCGGACAATCAGCCCCAGCATTTT. Translation gives CASSTRTGADNQPQHF.

The chain joins TRBV15 to TRBJ2-4, with D hard to call. Germline lookup yields CDR1 LNHNV and CDR2 YYDKDF (reference sequence). V was shortened by 6 bases and J by 2 bases, with 17 bases between the two germline ends. This CDR3 region has 16 residues. As DNA, the CDR3 is TGTGCCACCAGAGCGACCGCATTCGAGACCAAAAACATTCAGTACTTC. Amino acid sequence: CATRATAFETKNIQYF. The entire variable domain, with the rest obtained from reference TRBV15 and TRBJ2-4, is as follows: DAMVIQNPRYQVTQFGKPVTLSCSQTLNHNVMYWYQQKSSQAPKLLFHYYDKDFNNEADTPDNFQSRRPNTSFCFLDIRSPGLGDTAMYLCATRATAFETKNIQYFGAGTRLSVL.

This chain uses TRBV25-1 with TRBJ2-7; 7 bases line up with TRBD2. The V gene's germline CDR1 is MGHDK and CDR2 SYGVNS. The CDR3 totals 15 residues. The V segment lost 4 bases and the J segment 0 bases; nucleotides outside the gene matches: 6. Written as DNA, the CDR3 is TGTGCCAGCAGTGGTAGCGGGCCCCTCTCCTACGAGCAGTACTTC. It is translated as CASSGSGPLSYEQYF.

The V and J genes are TRBV11-2 and TRBJ2-3, with 11 positions matching TRBD2. The CDR3 loop spans 17 amino acids. Per the germline V gene, CDR1 is SGHAT and CDR2 is FQNNGV. V gave up 1 base and J gave up 2 bases; unmatched junction bases: 5. Written as DNA, the CDR3 is TGTGCCAGCAGCTTAGGGGGGACTAGCGGCCCCACAGATACGCAGTATTTT. Translated, it gives CASSLGGTSGPTDTQYF.

The chain carries TRBV30 and TRBJ2-1; maybe TRBD2 (7 bases). The CDR3 has 15 amino acids. Trimming stripped 0 bases from V and 8 bases from J, with 17 bases between. Per germline, CDR1 GTSNPN and CDR2 SVGIG (reference sequence). The CDR3 DNA follows: TGTGCCTGGAGTGTACGGGGAGGGGGGAGGCATGAGCAGTTCTTC. Translated, it gives CAWSVRGGGRHEQFF.

This clone occurred once. This chain uses TRBV11-2 with TRBJ1-2; D is uncertain. The CDR3 covers 14 residues. Trimming took 4 bases from V and 4 from J, leaving 13 bases between them. CDR1 is SGHAT and CDR2 is FQNNGV in the germline V gene. The CDR3 coding sequence is TGTGCCAGCAGCTCCGGGTTGCATGGCTATGGCTACACCTTC. As protein: CASSSGLHGYGYTF.

The V and J genes are TRBV18 and TRBJ2-1, with 13 bases identical to TRBD2. Germline CDR1 is KGHSH and CDR2 is LQKENI. The CDR3 totals 19 residues. V lost 5 bases to trimming and J lost 0 bases; unmatched junction nucleotides: 10. CDR3 in amino acids: CASSIAGTSGAVSYNEQFF. In DNA form, the CDR3 reads TGTGCCAGCTCAATTGCCGGGACTAGCGGGGCGGTCTCCTACAATGAGCAGTTCTTC.

CDR3 DNA: TGCGCCAGCAGTTCCCCCTCTGCGAGCGGGAGGGTCGGGGGACATGAGCAGTTCTTC. Translating it yields CASSSPSASGRVGGHEQFF. J is TRBJ2-1 and V is TRBV5-1, with 10 bases matching TRBD2. J gave up 8 bases and V 5 bases, and 22 bases lay outside the gene matches. The CDR3 totals 19 residues. Germline lookup yields CDR1 SGHRS and CDR2 YFSETQ.